This paragraph covers one TCR beta chain sequence. This specimen belongs to a study of blood T cell repertoires in COVID-19. Study background: Samples came from the United States, Italy and Spain, spanning acute and convalescent COVID-19. From T cells, B-cell-depleted T cells, or PBMCs came the material, which was cDNA or gDNA.

The germline V gene encodes CDR1 LGHNA and CDR2 YNFKEQ. Deletions cut 1 base from V and 2 bases from J, with 11 bases between. This CDR3 is 15 amino acids long. Patients of the Seattle cohort, enrolled during active infection, were followed longitudinally. Study processing details: Reference gene primer amplification yielded estimated nucleated cell counts. The data were produced by immunoSEQ multiplex PCR, yet TCRdb's version contains in-frame clones alone and is incomplete. V and J calls and clone size are those listed in that table; D and trimming were worked out from the DNA. This sample has 200,000 to 250,000 clones, with roughly 92% found just once.

The sequenced material came from peripheral blood. The receptor comes from a man in his 60s with COVID-19, enrolled during active disease. The chain recombines TRBV4-2 with TRBJ1-1; no definite D call. CDR3 in amino acids: CASSQGLIYNTEAFF. CDR3 DNA: TGTGCCAGCAGCCAAGGACTCATCTACAACACTGAAGCTTTCTTT.